Listed below are T cell receptor beta chains from one sample, sequenced in a study of T cell repertoires in cytomegalovirus infection. Each CDR3 protein gets one entry after TCRdb re-called the reads with MiXCR. The sample has 95,000 to 150,000 distinct CDR3 sequences, approximately 30% seen once; the top ten hold under 65%. Antigens of these TCRs are unknown. The specimen comprised CD8+ T cells from cultured PBMCs, sampled from culture after CMV antigen stimulation. Receptors originate from a human donor in good health (CMV status not recorded). Some clones in this sample may be carry-over from other donors' samples. The CDR3 runs from the conserved cysteine through the conserved F or W. A D gene is named only where the DNA matches it firmly. Rows give clone size only sometimes, using once, few, many, or a class for an expanded clone.

J gene	clone size	D gene	V gene	CDR3 length	CDR3 protein	CDR3 DNA
TRBJ1-5	NA	NA	TRBV27	14	CASSGQGTNQPQHF	TGTGCCAGCAGTGGTCAGGGCACCAATCAGCCCCAGCATTTT
TRBJ2-1	NA	NA	TRBV20-1	15	CSANTGRTIYNEQFF	TGCAGTGCTAACACGGGACGGACTATATACAATGAGCAGTTCTTC
TRBJ2-2	NA	NA	TRBV11-2	18	CASTLDYGTLINTGELFF	TGTGCCAGCACCTTAGATTATGGGACCCTCATCAACACCGGGGAGCTGTTTTTT
TRBJ2-2	NA	TRBD1	TRBV5-1	18	CASSGDRGIKANTGELFF	TGCGCCAGCAGCGGGGACAGGGGCATCAAAGCGAACACCGGGGAGCTGTTTTTT
TRBJ1-5	NA	NA	TRBV5-1	14	CASSWGTNNQPQHF	TGCGCCAGCAGCTGGGGGACAAACAATCAGCCCCAGCATTTT
TRBJ1-2	NA	TRBD1	TRBV10-3	18	CAIAGTGAAIGPNYGYTF	TGTGCCATCGCCGGGACAGGGGCCGCTATTGGCCCCAACTATGGCTACACCTTC
TRBJ1-3	few	NA	TRBV5-6	18	CASSLFGGENPSGNTIYF	TGTGCCAGCAGCTTGTTCGGCGGAGAGAACCCATCTGGAAACACCATATATTTT
TRBJ2-2	many	NA	TRBV19	16	CASSRQATVGTGELFF	TGTGCCAGTAGTAGGCAGGCCACAGTTGGCACCGGGGAGCTGTTTTTT
TRBJ2-5	many	TRBD1	TRBV7-2	15	CASSLAAGGQETQYF	TGTGCCAGCAGCTTAGCGGCAGGGGGACAAGAGACCCAGTACTTC
TRBJ2-5	few	NA	TRBV5-6	14	CASSLGGNIKTQYF	TGTGCCAGCAGCTTGGGCGGGAACATCAAGACCCAGTACTTC
TRBJ2-3	NA	NA	TRBV2	12	CASSETVDTQYF	TGTGCCAGCAGTGAGACTGTTGATACGCAGTATTTT
TRBJ2-7	NA	TRBD2	TRBV5-1	16	CASSFGLAGARGEQYF	TGCGCCAGCAGCTTTGGACTAGCGGGGGCTCGGGGCGAGCAGTACTTC
TRBJ1-1	NA	NA	TRBV6-5	14	CASSYRLRGEKAFF	TGTGCCAGCAGTTACCGGCTGAGGGGGGAGAAAGCTTTCTTT
TRBJ2-2	few	NA	TRBV12-3/TRBV12-4	14	CASTQGLNTGELFF	TGTGCCAGTACACAGGGTTTGAACACCGGGGAGCTGTTTTTT
TRBJ2-7	many	TRBD1	TRBV28	16	CASSLPWDRGFHEQYF	TGTGCCAGCAGTTTACCTTGGGACAGGGGGTTCCACGAGCAGTACTTC
TRBJ1-4	few	TRBD1	TRBV27	15	CASRNRGSTNEKLFF	TGTGCCAGTAGAAACAGGGGGTCAACTAATGAAAAACTGTTTTTT
TRBJ2-7	NA	NA	TRBV7-6	12	CASSTDSYEQYF	TGTGCCAGCAGCACCGACTCCTACGAGCAGTACTTC
TRBJ2-3	NA	NA	TRBV7-2	18	CASSPGSPTGPSTDTQYF	TGTGCCAGCAGCCCAGGGAGTCCGACAGGACCTAGCACAGATACGCAGTATTTT
TRBJ1-5	few	NA	TRBV23-1	15	CASSQPRDSNQPQHF	TGCGCCAGCAGTCAGCCCAGGGATAGCAATCAGCCCCAGCATTTT
TRBJ2-7	NA	TRBD2	TRBV20-1	12	CSASGGAFEQYF	TGCAGTGCATCGGGAGGGGCGTTCGAGCAGTACTTC
TRBJ1-1	NA	NA	TRBV5-1	19	CASFNYDKGLDVLNTEAFF	TGCGCCAGCTTTAATTACGATAAGGGCCTGGACGTCCTGAACACTGAAGCTTTCTTT
TRBJ2-7	many	NA	TRBV7-2	15	CASTFAPGGPYEQYF	TGTGCCAGCACCTTCGCCCCGGGGGGCCCGTACGAGCAGTACTTC
TRBJ2-1	once	NA	TRBV12-3/TRBV12-4	15	CASSFPGPRGNEQFF	TGTGCCAGCAGTTTCCCGGGCCCCCGAGGCAATGAGCAGTTCTTC
TRBJ2-7	NA	TRBD2	TRBV28	20	CASSPQLWIAGTSPSYEQYF	TGTGCCAGCAGTCCCCAGTTGTGGATAGCGGGGACCTCCCCCTCCTACGAGCAGTACTTC
TRBJ2-1	NA	TRBD2	TRBV19	16	CASSILVRGGLNEQFF	TGTGCCAGTAGTATCCTTGTGCGGGGGGGCCTCAATGAGCAGTTCTTC